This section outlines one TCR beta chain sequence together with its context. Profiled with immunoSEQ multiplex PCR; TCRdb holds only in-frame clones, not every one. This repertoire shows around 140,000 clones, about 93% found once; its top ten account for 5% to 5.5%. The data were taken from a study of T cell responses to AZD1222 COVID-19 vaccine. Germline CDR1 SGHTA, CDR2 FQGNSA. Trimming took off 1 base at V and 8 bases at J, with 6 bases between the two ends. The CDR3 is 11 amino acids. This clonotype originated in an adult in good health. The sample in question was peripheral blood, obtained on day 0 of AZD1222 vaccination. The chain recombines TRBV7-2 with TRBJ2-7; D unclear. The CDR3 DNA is TGTGCCAGCAGCTTAGTGGGGAAGCAGTACTTC. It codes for CASSLVGKQYF.